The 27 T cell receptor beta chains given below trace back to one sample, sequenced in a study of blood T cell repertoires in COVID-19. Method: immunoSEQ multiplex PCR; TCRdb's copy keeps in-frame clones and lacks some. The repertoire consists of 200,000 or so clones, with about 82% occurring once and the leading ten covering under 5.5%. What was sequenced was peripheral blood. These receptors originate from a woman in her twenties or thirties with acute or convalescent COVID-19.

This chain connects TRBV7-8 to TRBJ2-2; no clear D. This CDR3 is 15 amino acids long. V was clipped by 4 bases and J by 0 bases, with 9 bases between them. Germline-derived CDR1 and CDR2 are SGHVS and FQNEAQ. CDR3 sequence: CASSSRFANTGELFF. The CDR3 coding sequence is TGTGCCAGCAGCTCCCGTTTCGCGAACACCGGGGAGCTGTTTTTT.

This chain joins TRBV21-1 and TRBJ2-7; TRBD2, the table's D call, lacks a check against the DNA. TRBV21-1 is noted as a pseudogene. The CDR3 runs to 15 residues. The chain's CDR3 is CASSKGYGGDHEQYF. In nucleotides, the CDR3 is TGTGCCAGCAGCAAAGGGTACGGGGGTGACCACGAGCAGTACTTC.

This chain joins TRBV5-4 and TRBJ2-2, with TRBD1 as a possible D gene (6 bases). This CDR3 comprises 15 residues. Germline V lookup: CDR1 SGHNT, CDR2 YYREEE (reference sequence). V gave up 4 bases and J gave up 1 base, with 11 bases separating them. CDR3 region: CASSPDSLNTGELFF. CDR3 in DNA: TGTGCCAGCAGCCCGGACAGTTTGAACACCGGGGAGCTGTTTTTT. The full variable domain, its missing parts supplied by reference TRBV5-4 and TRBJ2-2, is ETGVTQSPTHLIKTRGQQVTLRCSSQSGHNTVSWYQQALGQGPQFIFQYYREEENGRGNFPPRFSGLQFPNYSSELNVNALELDDSALYLCASSPDSLNTGELFFGEGSRLTVL.

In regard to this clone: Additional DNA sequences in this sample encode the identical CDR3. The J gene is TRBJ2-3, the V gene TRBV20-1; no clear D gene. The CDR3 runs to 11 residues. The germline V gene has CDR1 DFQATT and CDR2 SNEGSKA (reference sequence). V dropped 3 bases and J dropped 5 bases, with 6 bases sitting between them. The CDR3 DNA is TGCAGTGCTAGTACCAGAGATACGCAGTATTTT. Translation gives CSASTRDTQYF.

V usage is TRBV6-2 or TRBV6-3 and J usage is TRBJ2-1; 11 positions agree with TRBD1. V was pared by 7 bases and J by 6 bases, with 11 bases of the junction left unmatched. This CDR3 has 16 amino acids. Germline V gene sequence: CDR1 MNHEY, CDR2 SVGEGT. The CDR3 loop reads CASTPAGTGGLNEQFF. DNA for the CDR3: TGTGCCAGCACCCCGGCCGGGACAGGGGGACTCAATGAGCAGTTCTTC.

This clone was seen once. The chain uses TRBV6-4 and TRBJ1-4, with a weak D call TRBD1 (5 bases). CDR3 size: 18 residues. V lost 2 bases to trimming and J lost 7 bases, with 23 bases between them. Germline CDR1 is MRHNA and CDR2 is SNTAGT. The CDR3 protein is CASSDRGIFRVWGEKLFF. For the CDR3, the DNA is TGTGCCAGCAGTGACAGGGGAATCTTTAGAGTCTGGGGTGAAAAACTGTTTTTT.

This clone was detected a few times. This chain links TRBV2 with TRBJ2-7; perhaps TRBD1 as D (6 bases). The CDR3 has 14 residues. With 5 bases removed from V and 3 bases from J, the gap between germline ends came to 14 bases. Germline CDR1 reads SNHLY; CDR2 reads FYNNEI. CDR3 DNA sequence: TGTGCCAGCAGTCCCAGGGGCTTCCTCTACGAGCAGTACTTC. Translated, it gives CASSPRGFLYEQYF.

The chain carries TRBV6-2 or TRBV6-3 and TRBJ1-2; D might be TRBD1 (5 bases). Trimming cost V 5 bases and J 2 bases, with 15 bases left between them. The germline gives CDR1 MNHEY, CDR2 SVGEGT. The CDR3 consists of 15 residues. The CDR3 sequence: CASSRDSLGNYGYTF. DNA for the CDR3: TGTGCCAGCAGTCGAGACAGCCTCGGAAACTATGGCTACACCTTC.

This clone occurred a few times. The CDR3 bases are TGTGCCAGCAGCTTGGGAACGGGAGGGCCGTACGAGCAGTACTTC. It yields the protein CASSLGTGGPYEQYF. The V call is TRBV5-4, the J call TRBJ2-7; 8 bases line up with TRBD2. Germline CDR1 reads SGHNT; CDR2 reads YYREEE (reference sequence). This CDR3 is 15 amino acids long. V lost 0 bases and J lost 4; bases outside the gene matches: 6.

The CDR3 DNA sequence: TGTGCCAGCAGCTTTGGGACTAGCGGGAGGGAAGCAGATACGCAGTATTTT. Translated, it gives CASSFGTSGREADTQYF. V usage is TRBV12-1 and J usage is TRBJ2-3; the D segment call TRBD2 is taken from the table without a DNA check. TRBV12-1 is flagged as a pseudogene. The length of the CDR3 is 17 residues.

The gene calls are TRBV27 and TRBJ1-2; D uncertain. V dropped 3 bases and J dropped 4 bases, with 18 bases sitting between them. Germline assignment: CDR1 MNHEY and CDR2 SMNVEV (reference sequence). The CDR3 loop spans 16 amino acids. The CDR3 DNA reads TGTGCCAGCAGTTTCAACATGGACGGAGGCTTCTATGGCTACACCTTC. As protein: CASSFNMDGGFYGYTF.

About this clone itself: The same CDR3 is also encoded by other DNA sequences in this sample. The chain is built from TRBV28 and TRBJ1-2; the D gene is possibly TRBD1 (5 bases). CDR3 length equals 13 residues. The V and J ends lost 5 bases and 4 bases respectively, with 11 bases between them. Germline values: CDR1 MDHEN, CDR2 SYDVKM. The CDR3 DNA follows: TGTGCCAGCAGTCCCGGGCAGGGCTATGGCTACACCTTC. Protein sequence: CASSPGQGYGYTF.

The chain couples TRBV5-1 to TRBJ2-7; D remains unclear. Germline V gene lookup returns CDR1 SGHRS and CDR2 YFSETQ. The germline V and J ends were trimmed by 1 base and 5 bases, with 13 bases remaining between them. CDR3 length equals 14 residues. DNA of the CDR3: TGCGCCAGCAGCTTGATTGGCTCCCCGAACGAGCAGTACTTC. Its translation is CASSLIGSPNEQYF.

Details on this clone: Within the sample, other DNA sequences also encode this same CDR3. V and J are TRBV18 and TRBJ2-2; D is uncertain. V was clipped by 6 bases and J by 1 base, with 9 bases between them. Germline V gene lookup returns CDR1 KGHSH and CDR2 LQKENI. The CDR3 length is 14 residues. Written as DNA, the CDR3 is TGTGCCAGCTCGACGGGTGGGAACACCGGGGAGCTGTTTTTT. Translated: CASSTGGNTGELFF.

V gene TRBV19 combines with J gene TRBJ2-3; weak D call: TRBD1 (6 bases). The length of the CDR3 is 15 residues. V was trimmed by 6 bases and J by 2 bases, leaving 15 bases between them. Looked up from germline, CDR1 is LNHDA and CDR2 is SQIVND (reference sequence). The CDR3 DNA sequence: TGTGCCAGTAGCAAAATCGGACAGAACACAGATACGCAGTATTTT. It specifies CASSKIGQNTDTQYF.

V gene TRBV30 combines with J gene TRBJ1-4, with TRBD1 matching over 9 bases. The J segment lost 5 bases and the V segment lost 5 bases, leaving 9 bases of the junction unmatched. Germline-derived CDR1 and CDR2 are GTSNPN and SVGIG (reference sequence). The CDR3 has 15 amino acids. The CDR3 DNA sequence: TGTGCCTGGCAACCTACAGGGGGCCTAAATGAAAAACTGTTTTTT. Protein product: CAWQPTGGLNEKLFF.

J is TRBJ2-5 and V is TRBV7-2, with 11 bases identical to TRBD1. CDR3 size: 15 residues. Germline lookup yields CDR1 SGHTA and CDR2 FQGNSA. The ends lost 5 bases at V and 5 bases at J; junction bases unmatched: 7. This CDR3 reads CASSPDRGRTETQYF. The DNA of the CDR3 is TGTGCCAGCAGCCCGGACAGGGGGCGGACTGAGACCCAGTACTTC.

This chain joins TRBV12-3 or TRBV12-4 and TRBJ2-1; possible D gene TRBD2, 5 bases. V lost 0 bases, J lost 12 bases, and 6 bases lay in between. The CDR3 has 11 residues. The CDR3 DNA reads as TGTGCCAGCAGTTTAGCTAGCGTGCAGTTCTTC. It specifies CASSLASVQFF.

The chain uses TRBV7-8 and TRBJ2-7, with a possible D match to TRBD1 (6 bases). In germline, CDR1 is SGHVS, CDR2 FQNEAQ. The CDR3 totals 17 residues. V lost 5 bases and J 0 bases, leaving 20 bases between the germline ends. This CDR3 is CASSRTWGQEISYEQYF. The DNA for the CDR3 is TGTGCCAGCAGCCGGACTTGGGGGCAGGAGATCTCCTACGAGCAGTACTTC.

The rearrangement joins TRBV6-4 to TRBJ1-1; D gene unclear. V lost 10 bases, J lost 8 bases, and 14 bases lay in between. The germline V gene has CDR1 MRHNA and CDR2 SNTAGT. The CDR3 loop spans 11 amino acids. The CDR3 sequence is CATKEGKEAFF. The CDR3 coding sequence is TGTGCCACCAAGGAGGGTAAGGAAGCTTTCTTT.

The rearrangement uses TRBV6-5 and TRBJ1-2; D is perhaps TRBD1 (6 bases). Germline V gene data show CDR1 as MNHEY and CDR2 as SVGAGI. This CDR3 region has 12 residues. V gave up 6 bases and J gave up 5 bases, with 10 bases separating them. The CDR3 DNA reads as TGTGCCAGCAGACAGGGCCGATATGGCTACACCTTC. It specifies CASRQGRYGYTF.

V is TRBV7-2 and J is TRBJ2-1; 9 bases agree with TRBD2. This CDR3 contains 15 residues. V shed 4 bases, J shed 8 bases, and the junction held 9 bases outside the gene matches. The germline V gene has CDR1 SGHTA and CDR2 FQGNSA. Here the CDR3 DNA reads TGTGCCAGCAGCTGGCTAGCGGGAACCGACCATGAGCAGTTCTTC. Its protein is CASSWLAGTDHEQFF.

The CDR3 sequence: CASSQAWTDYEQYF. The CDR3 coding sequence is TGTGCCAGCAGTCAGGCCTGGACAGATTACGAGCAGTACTTC. The chain couples TRBV6-2 or TRBV6-3 to TRBJ2-7; D might be TRBD1 (6 bases). The CDR3 is made up of 14 amino acids. The V end lost 5 bases, the J end lost 4 bases, and 15 bases lay between the germline ends. Germline V gene sequence: CDR1 MNHEY, CDR2 SVGEGT.

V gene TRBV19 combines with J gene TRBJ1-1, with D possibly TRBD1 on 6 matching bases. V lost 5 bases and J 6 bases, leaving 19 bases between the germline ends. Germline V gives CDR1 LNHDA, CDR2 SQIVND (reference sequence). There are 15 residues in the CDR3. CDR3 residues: CASSFQLTGFPEAFF. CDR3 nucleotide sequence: TGTGCCAGTAGTTTCCAGCTAACAGGGTTCCCTGAAGCTTTCTTT.

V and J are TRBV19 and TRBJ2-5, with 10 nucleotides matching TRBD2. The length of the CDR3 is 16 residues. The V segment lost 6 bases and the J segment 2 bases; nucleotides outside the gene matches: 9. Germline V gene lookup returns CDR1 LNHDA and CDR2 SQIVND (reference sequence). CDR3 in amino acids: CASSRTSGALQETQYF. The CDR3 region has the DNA TGTGCCAGTAGCCGTACTAGCGGGGCACTTCAAGAGACCCAGTACTTC.

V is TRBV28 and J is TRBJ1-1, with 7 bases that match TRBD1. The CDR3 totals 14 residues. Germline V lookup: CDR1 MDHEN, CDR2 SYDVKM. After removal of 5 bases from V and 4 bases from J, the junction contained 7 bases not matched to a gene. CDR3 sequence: CASSVRGRGTEAFF. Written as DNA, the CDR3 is TGTGCCAGCAGTGTCAGGGGGAGAGGCACTGAAGCTTTCTTT.

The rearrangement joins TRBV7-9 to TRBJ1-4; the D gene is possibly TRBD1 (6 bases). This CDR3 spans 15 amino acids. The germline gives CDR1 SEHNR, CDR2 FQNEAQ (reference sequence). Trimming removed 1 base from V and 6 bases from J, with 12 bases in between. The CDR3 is CASSLGGGEYEKLFF. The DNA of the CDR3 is TGTGCCAGCAGCTTAGGCGGGGGCGAGTATGAAAAACTGTTTTTT.